This T cell receptor (beta chain) was retrieved from a study of control samples from healthy donors and cancer patients. Method: immunoSEQ multiplex PCR; TCRdb's copy keeps in-frame clones and lacks some. In the table there are approximately 150,000 clones, more than 85% of which are singletons. The receptor was isolated from a woman aged 40-49 years in good health. Sequencing was carried out using blood.

The CDR3 sequence: CASSLTAANTGELFF. The CDR3 DNA is TGCGCCAGCAGCTTAACAGCCGCGAACACCGGGGAGCTGTTTTTT. The rearrangement links TRBV5-1 to TRBJ2-2; D unresolved. V shed 2 bases and J shed 0 bases, with 8 bases lying between them. Germline V CDR1 and CDR2: SGHRS, YFSETQ. The CDR3 runs to 15 residues.